Listed here is a single TCR beta chain. Its antigen is currently not known. No quality values exist for individual bases; no much larger clone is one base distant. The CDR3 regions of human TCRbeta chains were analyzed by immunosequencing. Per the authors' processing: Repertoire TCRs were matched against a reference library of SARS-CoV-2-specific TCRs generated with the MIRA antigen-specificity platform. Breadth was defined as the fraction of unique TCRs that were SARS-CoV-2-associated, and depth was defined as the fraction of total T cells that were SARS-CoV-2-associated. Using the MIRA data, each spike-specific TCR was mapped to the spike region that the TCR reacts to and placed in a CD4 or CD8 class. Log10-transformed breadth and depth values were compared by one-way ANOVA with Sidak's multiple comparisons tests. TCRdb's version of the immuneACCESS table is confined to in-frame rearrangements and falls short of the full clone set. An unresolved V gene accounts for under half of the shortfall where checked; the remainder is of unknown origin. V, J and clone size were drawn from that table, and D and trimming were deduced from the DNA. The sample table lists approximately 130,000 clones, roughly 93% of them with a count of one. The ten largest clones represent about 3% of the sample.

The source of the sample is a study of T cell responses to AZD1222 COVID-19 vaccine (dated by TCRdb to the early 2020s). In the study overall: Because spike-specific TCR depth and breadth did not differ between the two schedules, AZD1222 recipients who got a second dose at roughly 4 weeks were pooled with those who got a second dose at roughly 12 weeks. A total of 233 trial participants underwent TCR sequencing, of whom around 210 had received two doses of AZD1222 and 26 had received two doses of the MenACWY control vaccine. Enrollment into the trials was organized by age into subgroups of 18-55, 56-69 and 70-plus years, and those subgroups contained about 150, 27 and 61 TCR-sequenced participants, respectively. Overall results and qualifications from the work: Reportedly, close to half of the unique spike-specific TCRs recognized epitopes lying outside the regions that are mutated in the B.1.351 and B.1.1.7 variants. In the small 56-69-year group, the increase in depth fell short of significance, most likely because of low power. Because no day 14 peak-response samples were available, repertoires were characterized only after the peak T cell response. After two AZD1222 doses, spike-specific TCR breadth and depth were significantly higher than at day 0 and than in MenACWY recipients. The whole spike protein was spanned by vaccine-associated CD4 TCRs, and dominant responses were seen in regions 160-218 and 743-854. Most participants were white British and females outnumbered males, and the authors suggested that clonal diversity may have been underestimated. Conclusions about previously exposed vaccinees are limited because only six or seven AZD1222 recipients were SARS-CoV-2 seropositive at baseline.

This specimen's time point label, per the study, means: baseline before first vaccination. The vaccinee samples were drawn from two UK trials, COV001 and COV002, one of which was a single-blind randomized controlled phase 2/3 trial testing AZD1222 (ChAdOx1 nCoV-19) in healthy adults. For TCRbeta chain sequencing, PBMC samples were collected from trial participants at day 0 and at day 28 after the second dose. The germline V gene (reference sequence) provides CDR1 SGHNT and CDR2 YYREEE. V and J are truncated by 6 bases and 0 bases respectively, leaving an intervening sequence of 19 bases. The cysteine opens and the phenylalanine closes a CDR3 of 17 amino acids. Of all the DNA, just the CDR3 is kept, 51 bases in frame from base 1.

The V and J segments used are TRBV5-4 and TRBJ1-3; TRBD1 is a possible D gene, resting on 5 matching bases. The TCR was taken from an adult in good health. Sequenced material: peripheral blood, taken on day 0 of AZD1222 vaccination. The sequence in DNA is TGTGCCAGCACCTCTGGCGGGGGTACAGGCTCTGGAAACACCATATATTTT. Its protein product is CASTSGGGTGSGNTIYF.